This T cell receptor beta chain was sequenced for a study of blood T cell repertoires in COVID-19. Study overall: Spain, Italy and the United States supplied samples that represented acute and convalescent COVID-19. Nucleic acid was either cDNA or gDNA, and it came from T cells, B-cell-depleted T cells, or PBMCs.

In the original processing: Estimation of nucleated cell counts relied on the amplification of reference gene primers. TCRdb's copy holds only in-frame clones and misses some; the assay was immunoSEQ multiplex PCR. V and J calls and clone size are those listed in that table; D and trimming were worked out from the DNA. The table includes roughly 130,000 clones, over 85% detected once. Per the germline V gene, CDR1 is SGHDN and CDR2 is FVKESK. The CDR3 is made up of 13 amino acids. Trimming left V 4 bases short and J 2 bases short, with 8 bases between. This TCR was recovered from a man in his fifties or sixties with active COVID-19. V and J are TRBV14 and TRBJ1-2; D may be TRBD1 (5 bases). The sequenced material came from peripheral blood. CDR3 DNA sequence: TGTGCCAGCAGCCTCAGGGTGAACTATGGCTACACCTTC. Translated, it gives CASSLRVNYGYTF. Full variable domain (missing parts from reference TRBV14 and TRBJ1-2): EAGVTQFPSHSVIEKGQTVTLRCDPISGHDNLYWYRRVMGKEIKFLLHFVKESKQDESGMPNNRFLAERTGGTYSTLKVQPAELEDSGVYFCASSLRVNYGYTFGSGTRLTVV.